This record concerns one TCR beta chain sequence. Antigen: not known. This record comes from a study of human T cells and chemical hapten exposure. Across the study: DPC at 2% was the sensitizing agent, placed on about 2 cm by about 2 cm of upper inner arm skin.

V shed 4 bases and J shed 3 bases, with 16 bases lying between them. Germline V gene data show CDR1 as SGDLS and CDR2 as YYNGEE. The CDR3 consists of 16 residues. Study results and caveats: Versus controls, expanded TCRs had significantly more large CDR3 similarity clusters.

Authors' data handling: Samples ranged from about 23,224 to 690,600 TCRs, with a median of about 96,000. TCRdb called the RACE reads again in MiXCR, with one record for every CDR3 protein. The V and J calls and clone size are TCRdb's, not the authors'. The table has over 95,000 distinct CDR3 sequences, about an eighth seen once. Time point of the sample: patch test 1, 2 weeks after DPC sensitization. Stated treatment: therapeutic diphenylcyclopropenone sensitization with weekly scalp DPC. The input for sequencing was whole blood, taken in connection with sensitization to the hapten diphenylcyclopropenone (DPC). This sequence was found in a woman in her thirties or forties with alopecia areata. Some clones in this sample may be carry-over from other donors' samples. The chain employs TRBV9 and TRBJ1-4; D is perhaps TRBD1 (5 bases). CDR3 sequence (DNA): TGTGCCAGCAGCTTGTACCCGGGACGTCCTAATGAAAAACTGTTTTTT. Protein: CASSLYPGRPNEKLFF.